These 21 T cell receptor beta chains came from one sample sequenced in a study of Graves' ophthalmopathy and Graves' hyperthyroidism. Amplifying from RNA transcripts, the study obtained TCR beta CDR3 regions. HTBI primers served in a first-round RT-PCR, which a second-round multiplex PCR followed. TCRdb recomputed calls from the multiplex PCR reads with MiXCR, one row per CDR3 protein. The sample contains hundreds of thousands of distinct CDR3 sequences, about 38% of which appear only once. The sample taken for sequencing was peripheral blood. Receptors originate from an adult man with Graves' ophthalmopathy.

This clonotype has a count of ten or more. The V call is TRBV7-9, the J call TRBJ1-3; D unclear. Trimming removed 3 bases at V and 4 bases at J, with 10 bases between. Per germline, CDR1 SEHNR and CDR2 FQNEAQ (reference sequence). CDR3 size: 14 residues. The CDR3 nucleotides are TGTGCCAGCAGCTTTACGGGATCCGGAAACACCATATATTTT. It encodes CASSFTGSGNTIYF.

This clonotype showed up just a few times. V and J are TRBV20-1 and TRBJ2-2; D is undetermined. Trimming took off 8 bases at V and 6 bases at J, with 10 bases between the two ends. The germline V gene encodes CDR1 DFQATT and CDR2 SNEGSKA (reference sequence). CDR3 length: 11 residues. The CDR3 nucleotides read TGCAGTTCCCCCGGCCCCGGGGAGCTGTTTTTT. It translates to CSSPGPGELFF.

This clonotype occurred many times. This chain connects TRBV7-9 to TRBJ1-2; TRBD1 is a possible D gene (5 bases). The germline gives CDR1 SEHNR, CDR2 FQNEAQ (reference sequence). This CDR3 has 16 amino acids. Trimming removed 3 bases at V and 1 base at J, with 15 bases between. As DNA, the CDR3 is TGTGCCAGCAGCTTCGCCTCCGGGACGGATAACTATGGCTACACCTTC. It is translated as CASSFASGTDNYGYTF.

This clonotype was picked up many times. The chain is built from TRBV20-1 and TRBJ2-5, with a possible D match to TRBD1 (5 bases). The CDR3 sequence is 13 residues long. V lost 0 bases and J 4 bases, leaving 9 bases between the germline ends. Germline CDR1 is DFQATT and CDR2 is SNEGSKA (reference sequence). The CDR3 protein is CSARETGTETQYF. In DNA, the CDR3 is TGCAGTGCTAGAGAAACAGGAACAGAGACCCAGTACTTC.

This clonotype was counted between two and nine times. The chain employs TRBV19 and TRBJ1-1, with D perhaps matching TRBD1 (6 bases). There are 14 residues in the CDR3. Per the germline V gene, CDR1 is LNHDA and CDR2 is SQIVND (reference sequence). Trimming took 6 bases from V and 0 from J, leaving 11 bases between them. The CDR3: CASRDSSMNTEAFF. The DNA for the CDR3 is TGTGCCAGTAGGGACAGCTCCATGAACACTGAAGCTTTCTTT.

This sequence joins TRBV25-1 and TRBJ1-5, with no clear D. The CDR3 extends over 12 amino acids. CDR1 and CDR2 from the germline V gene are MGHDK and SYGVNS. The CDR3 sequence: CGPTLTNQPQHF. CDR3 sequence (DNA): TGTGGGCCGACTCTGACGAATCAGCCCCAGCATTTT.

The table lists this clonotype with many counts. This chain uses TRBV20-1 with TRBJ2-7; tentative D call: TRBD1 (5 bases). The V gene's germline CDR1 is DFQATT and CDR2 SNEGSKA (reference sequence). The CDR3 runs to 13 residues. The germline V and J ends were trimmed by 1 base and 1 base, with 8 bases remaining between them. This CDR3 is CSARVPGSYEQYF. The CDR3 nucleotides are TGCAGTGCTAGAGTGCCAGGGTCCTACGAGCAGTACTTC.

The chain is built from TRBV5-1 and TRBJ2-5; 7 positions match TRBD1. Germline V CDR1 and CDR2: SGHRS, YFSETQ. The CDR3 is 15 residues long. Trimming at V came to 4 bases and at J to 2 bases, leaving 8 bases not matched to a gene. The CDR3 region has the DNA TGCGCCAGCAGCCCGTCCCACAGGGGACAAGAGACCCAGTACTTC. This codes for CASSPSHRGQETQYF.

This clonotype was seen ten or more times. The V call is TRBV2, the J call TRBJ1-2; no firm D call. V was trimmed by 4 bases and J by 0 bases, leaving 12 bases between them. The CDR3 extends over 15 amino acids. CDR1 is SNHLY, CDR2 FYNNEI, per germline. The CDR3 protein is CASSVALDANYGYTF. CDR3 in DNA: TGTGCCAGCAGTGTGGCCCTCGATGCTAACTATGGCTACACCTTC.

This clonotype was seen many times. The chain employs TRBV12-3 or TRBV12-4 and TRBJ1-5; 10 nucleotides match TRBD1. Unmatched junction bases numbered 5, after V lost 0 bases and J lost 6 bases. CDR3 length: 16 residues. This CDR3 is CASSLARQGAGQPQHF. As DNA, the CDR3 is TGTGCCAGCAGTTTAGCGCGACAGGGGGCAGGTCAGCCCCAGCATTTT.

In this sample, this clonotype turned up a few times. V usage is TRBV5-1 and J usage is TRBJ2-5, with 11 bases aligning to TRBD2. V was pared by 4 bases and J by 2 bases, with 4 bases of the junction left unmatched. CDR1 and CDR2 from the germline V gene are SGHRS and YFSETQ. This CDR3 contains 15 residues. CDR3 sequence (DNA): TGCGCCAGCAGCACGGGACTAGCGGAACAAGAGACCCAGTACTTC. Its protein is CASSTGLAEQETQYF. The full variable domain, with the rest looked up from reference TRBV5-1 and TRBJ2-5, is KAGVTQTPRYLIKTRGQQVTLSCSPISGHRSVSWYQQTPGQGLQFLFEYFSETQRNKGNFPGRFSGRQFSNSRSEMNVSTLELGDSALYLCASSTGLAEQETQYFGPGTRLLVL.

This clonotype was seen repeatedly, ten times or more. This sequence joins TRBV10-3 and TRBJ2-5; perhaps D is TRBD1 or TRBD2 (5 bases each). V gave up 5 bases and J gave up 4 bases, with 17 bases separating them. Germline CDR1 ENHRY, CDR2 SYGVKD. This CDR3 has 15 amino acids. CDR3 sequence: CAISSPEGTGETQYF. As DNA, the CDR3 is TGTGCCATCAGTTCCCCCGAGGGGACGGGAGAGACCCAGTACTTC.

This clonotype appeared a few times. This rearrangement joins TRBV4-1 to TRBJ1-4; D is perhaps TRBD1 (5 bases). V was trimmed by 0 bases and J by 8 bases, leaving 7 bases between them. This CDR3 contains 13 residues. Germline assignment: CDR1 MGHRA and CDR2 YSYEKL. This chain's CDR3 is CASSQDWDEKLFF. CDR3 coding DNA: TGCGCCAGCAGCCAAGATTGGGACGAAAAACTGTTTTTT.

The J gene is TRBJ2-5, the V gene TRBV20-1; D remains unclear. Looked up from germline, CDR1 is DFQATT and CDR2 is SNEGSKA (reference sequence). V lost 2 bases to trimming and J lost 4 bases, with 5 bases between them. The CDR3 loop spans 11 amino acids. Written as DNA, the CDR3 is TGCAGTGCTAGAAGAGGAGAGACCCAGTACTTC. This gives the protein CSARRGETQYF.

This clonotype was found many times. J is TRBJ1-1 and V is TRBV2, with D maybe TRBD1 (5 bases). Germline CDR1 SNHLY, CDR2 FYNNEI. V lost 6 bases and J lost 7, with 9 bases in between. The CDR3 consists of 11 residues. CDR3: CASRPGLEAFF. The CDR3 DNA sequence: TGTGCCAGCAGGCCGGGACTTGAAGCTTTCTTT.

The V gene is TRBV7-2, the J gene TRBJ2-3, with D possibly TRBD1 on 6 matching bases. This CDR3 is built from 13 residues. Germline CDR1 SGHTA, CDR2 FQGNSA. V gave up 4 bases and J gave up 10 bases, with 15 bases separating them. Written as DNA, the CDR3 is TGTGCCAGCAGCTCCGGACAGATCAGAGCGCAGTATTTT. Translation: CASSSGQIRAQYF.

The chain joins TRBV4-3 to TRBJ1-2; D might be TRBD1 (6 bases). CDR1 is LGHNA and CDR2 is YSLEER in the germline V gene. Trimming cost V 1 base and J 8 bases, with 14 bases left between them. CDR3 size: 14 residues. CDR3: CASSQVGQRRGYTF. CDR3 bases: TGCGCCAGCAGCCAAGTCGGACAGCGGAGGGGCTACACCTTC.

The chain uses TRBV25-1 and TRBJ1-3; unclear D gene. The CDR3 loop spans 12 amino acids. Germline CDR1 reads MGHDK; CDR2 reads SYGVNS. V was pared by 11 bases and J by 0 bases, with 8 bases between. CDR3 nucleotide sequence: TGTGCCGCAGTGAACTCTGGAAACACCATATATTTT. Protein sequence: CAAVNSGNTIYF.

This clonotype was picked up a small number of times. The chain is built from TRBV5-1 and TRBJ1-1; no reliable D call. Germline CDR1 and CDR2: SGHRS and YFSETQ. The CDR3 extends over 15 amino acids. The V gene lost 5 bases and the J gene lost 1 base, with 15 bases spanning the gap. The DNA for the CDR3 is TGCGCCAGCAGGGGTCCGGGGTATAGGAACACTGAAGCTTTCTTT. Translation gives CASRGPGYRNTEAFF.

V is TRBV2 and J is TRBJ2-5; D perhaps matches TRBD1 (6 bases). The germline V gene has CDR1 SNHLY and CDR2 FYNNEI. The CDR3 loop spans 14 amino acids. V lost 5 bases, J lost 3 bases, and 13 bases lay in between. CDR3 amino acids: CASSSQGWKETQYF. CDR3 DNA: TGTGCCAGCAGTTCACAGGGTTGGAAAGAGACCCAGTACTTC.

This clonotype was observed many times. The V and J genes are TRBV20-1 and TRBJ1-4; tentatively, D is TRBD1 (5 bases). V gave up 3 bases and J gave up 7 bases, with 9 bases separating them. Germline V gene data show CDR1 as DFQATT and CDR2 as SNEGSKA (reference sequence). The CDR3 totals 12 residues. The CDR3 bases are TGCAGTGCTAGGGGGCGCGGTGAAAAACTGTTTTTT. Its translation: CSARGRGEKLFF.